These 20 T cell receptor beta chains were sequenced from one sample in a study of cytomegalovirus exposure and HLA in healthy donors. PCR was performed using 60 Vbeta and 13 Jbeta primers. Profiled with immunoSEQ multiplex PCR; TCRdb holds only in-frame clones, not every one. The sample includes roughly 120,000 clones, 73% of them seen just once. The sequencing sample was made of PBMCs. Source of these receptors: a man aged 35-49 years in good health and CMV-seronegative.

The gene calls are TRBV19 and TRBJ2-5, with 8 bases identical to TRBD1. The CDR3 is made up of 15 amino acids. The V gene end was trimmed by 4 bases and the J gene end by 1 base; junction bases not matched to a gene: 5. The germline gives CDR1 LNHDA, CDR2 SQIVND (reference sequence). The CDR3 DNA is TGTGCCAGTAGTAGGAATCAGGGGGCCCAAGAGACCCAGTACTTC. It yields the protein CASSRNQGAQETQYF.

The chain uses TRBV5-6 and TRBJ2-3; 13 nucleotides agree with TRBD2. CDR1 and CDR2 (germline): SGHDT, YYEEEE. CDR3 length: 18 residues. Trimming removed 1 base from V and 3 bases from J; junction bases left unmatched: 8. Here the CDR3 reads CASSLPPGLAGKTDTQYF. CDR3 DNA sequence: TGTGCCAGCAGCTTGCCCCCGGGACTAGCGGGGAAAACAGATACGCAGTATTTT.

The rearrangement uses TRBV7-2 and TRBJ1-6; D possibly corresponds to TRBD1 (5 bases). The CDR3 consists of 14 residues. The germline V gene has CDR1 SGHTA and CDR2 FQGNSA. Trimming stripped 5 bases from V and 8 bases from J, with 13 bases between. CDR3 protein: CASSPQGVYSPLHF. CDR3 bases: TGTGCCAGCAGCCCCCAAGGGGTCTATTCACCCCTCCACTTT.

The sample holds a few counts of this clone. The rearrangement joins TRBV4-1 to TRBJ2-7; the D gene is possibly TRBD2 (6 bases). In germline, CDR1 is MGHRA, CDR2 YSYEKL. Trimming cost V 1 base and J 2 bases, with 12 bases left between them. The CDR3 sequence is 15 residues long. CDR3 sequence reads: CASSQVSGAPYEQYF. The CDR3 DNA sequence: TGCGCCAGCAGCCAAGTGTCGGGAGCGCCCTACGAGCAGTACTTC.

This clone appeared once. This rearrangement joins TRBV5-6 to TRBJ2-7, with 8 bases that match TRBD2. J was trimmed by 6 bases and V by 4 bases; bases with no gene match: 3. This CDR3 is 12 amino acids long. Germline V gene sequence: CDR1 SGHDT, CDR2 YYEEEE. The CDR3 sequence: CASSPGGSEQYF. DNA for the CDR3: TGTGCCAGCAGCCCGGGAGGGAGCGAGCAGTACTTC.

The rearrangement joins TRBV9 to TRBJ1-2; D is possibly TRBD1 (6 bases). V lost 0 bases and J lost 7, with 16 bases in between. The CDR3 extends over 15 amino acids. CDR1 SGDLS and CDR2 YYNGEE come from the germline V gene. The CDR3 region is CASSVAVGGARGYTF. In DNA, the CDR3 is TGTGCCAGCAGCGTAGCTGTGGGGGGGGCCCGTGGCTACACCTTC.

V usage is TRBV27 and J usage is TRBJ2-2; possible D gene TRBD1, 5 bases. The V gene lost 3 bases and the J gene lost 0 bases, with 14 bases spanning the gap. This CDR3 is built from 17 residues. The germline gives CDR1 MNHEY, CDR2 SMNVEV (reference sequence). CDR3 loop: CASSLDTFDSNTGELFF. CDR3 bases: TGTGCCAGCAGTTTGGACACCTTCGACTCGAACACCGGGGAGCTGTTTTTT.

This clone is a singleton in its sample. The rearrangement links TRBV4-3 to TRBJ2-5; 9 positions agree with TRBD1. Germline loops: CDR1 LGHNA, CDR2 YSLEER. V shed 1 base, J shed 1 base, and the junction held 7 bases outside the gene matches. CDR3 size: 17 residues. The CDR3 coding sequence is TGCGCCAGCAGCCAAGGGTCCGGGACAGGGTCCCAAGAGACCCAGTACTTC. Amino acid sequence: CASSQGSGTGSQETQYF.

This clone occurred a few times. The chain carries TRBV5-5 and TRBJ2-2; 10 bases map to TRBD1. The CDR3 length is 16 residues. The trim removed 5 bases at V and 3 bases at J, leaving 7 bases unmatched. CDR1 and CDR2 (germline): SGHKS, YYEKEE (reference sequence). CDR3 amino acids: CASSPGTGVDTGELFF. DNA of the CDR3: TGTGCCAGCAGTCCCGGGACAGGGGTGGACACCGGGGAGCTGTTTTTT.

The chain employs TRBV9 and TRBJ2-5; 8 nucleotides align to TRBD2. Germline CDR1 SGDLS, CDR2 YYNGEE. This CDR3 has 15 amino acids. Germline trimming cut 0 bases from V and 4 bases from J; bases unmatched to any gene: 5. The CDR3 spells CASSVAGGPGETQYF. The CDR3 nucleotides read TGTGCCAGCAGCGTAGCGGGGGGGCCGGGAGAGACCCAGTACTTC.

The chain carries TRBV7-3 and TRBJ2-5; TRBD1 agrees at 8 bases. CDR1 SGHTA and CDR2 FQGTGA come from the germline V gene. The CDR3 consists of 15 residues. The ends lost 1 base at V and 5 bases at J; junction bases unmatched: 6. CDR3 loop: CASSLKRQGTETQYF. CDR3 in DNA: TGTGCCAGCAGCTTAAAGAGACAGGGGACGGAGACCCAGTACTTC.

The CDR3 coding sequence is TGTGCCAGCAGGACGGGGGGCAGGGGCACCGGGGAGCTGTTTTTT. Translated: CASRTGGRGTGELFF. The rearrangement links TRBV2 to TRBJ2-2, with D possibly TRBD2 on 7 matching bases. V was cut by 6 bases and J by 4 bases, with 15 bases left in between. The germline V gene has CDR1 SNHLY and CDR2 FYNNEI. This CDR3 spans 15 amino acids. The entire variable domain, with the rest obtained from reference TRBV2 and TRBJ2-2, is as follows: EPEVTQTPSHQVTQMGQEVILRCVPISNHLYFYWYRQILGQKVEFLVSFYNNEISEKSEIFDDQFSVERPDGSNFTLKIRSTKLEDSAMYFCASRTGGRGTGELFFGEGSRLTVL.

The chain links TRBV27 to TRBJ2-3, with TRBD2 matching 12 bases. The CDR3 is 17 amino acids. Germline V gene sequence: CDR1 MNHEY, CDR2 SMNVEV (reference sequence). Losses at the gene ends were 2 bases for V and 3 bases for J; bases not matched to a gene: 6. The CDR3 region is CASSLRQLAGGTDTQYF. CDR3 sequence (DNA): TGTGCCAGCAGTTTAAGGCAACTAGCGGGGGGAACAGATACGCAGTATTTT.

The chain joins TRBV6-5 to TRBJ1-5; no reliable D call. Germline values: CDR1 MNHEY, CDR2 SVGAGI. The CDR3 runs 13 residues. V lost 0 bases, J lost 4 bases, and 4 bases lay in between. CDR3 region: CASSYSENQPQHF. The CDR3 DNA follows: TGTGCCAGCAGTTACTCGGAGAATCAGCCCCAGCATTTT.

The J gene is TRBJ2-7, the V gene TRBV5-1; D not resolved. V lost 6 bases, J lost 5 bases, and 9 bases lay in between. The CDR3 runs 11 residues. CDR1 is SGHRS, CDR2 YFSETQ, per germline. The CDR3 spells CASTLENEQYF. In DNA form, the CDR3 reads TGCGCCAGCACCCTGGAGAACGAGCAGTACTTC. Complete variable domain (other parts from reference TRBV5-1 and TRBJ2-7): KAGVTQTPRYLIKTRGQQVTLSCSPISGHRSVSWYQQTPGQGLQFLFEYFSETQRNKGNFPGRFSGRQFSNSRSEMNVSTLELGDSALYLCASTLENEQYFGPGTRLTVT.

V is TRBV6-4 and J is TRBJ2-1; D gene ambiguous. V dropped 0 bases and J dropped 10 bases, with 16 bases sitting between them. Germline lookup yields CDR1 MRHNA and CDR2 SNTAGT. The CDR3 is 15 amino acids. CDR3: CASSDSAAPYTEQFF. The CDR3 DNA follows: TGTGCCAGCAGTGACTCGGCGGCCCCGTATACGGAGCAGTTCTTC.

This rearrangement joins TRBV14 to TRBJ2-5, with TRBD2 as a possible D gene (5 bases). CDR1 is SGHDN and CDR2 is FVKESK in the germline V gene. The CDR3 has 16 residues. V shed 4 bases and J shed 4 bases, with 19 bases lying between them. CDR3 nucleotide sequence: TGTGCCAGCAGCCGAGGACGTCTTTCGGGATTAGAGACCCAGTACTTC. Translated, it gives CASSRGRLSGLETQYF.

This chain links TRBV18 with TRBJ1-6, with D tentatively TRBD1 (6 bases). Germline V CDR1 and CDR2: KGHSH, LQKENI. This CDR3 has 19 residues. The V end lost 4 bases, the J end lost 0 bases, and 19 bases lay between the germline ends. For the CDR3, the DNA is TGTGCCAGCTCACTGCGGGCCCCTCAGGGGTACTCCTATAATTCACCCCTCCACTTT. This sequence encodes CASSLRAPQGYSYNSPLHF.

The V and J genes are TRBV5-1 and TRBJ2-5; the match to TRBD2 covers 7 bases. Trimming took 0 bases from V and 5 from J; bases not matched to a gene: 10. This CDR3 spans 16 amino acids. The germline CDR1 and CDR2 sequences are SGHRS and YFSETQ. This CDR3 reads CASSLVKAGLGETQYF. Here the CDR3 DNA reads TGCGCCAGCAGCTTGGTCAAAGCGGGGTTAGGGGAGACCCAGTACTTC.

The chain combines TRBV7-9 with TRBJ1-5, with D possibly TRBD1 on 5 matching bases. CDR1 and CDR2 (germline): SEHNR, FQNEAQ (reference sequence). V lost 7 bases and J lost 6, with 13 bases in between. The length of the CDR3 is 13 residues. The CDR3 DNA follows: TGTGCCAGCACCCTGGGGGGGGGTCAGCCCCAGCATTTT. Amino acid sequence: CASTLGGGQPQHF.